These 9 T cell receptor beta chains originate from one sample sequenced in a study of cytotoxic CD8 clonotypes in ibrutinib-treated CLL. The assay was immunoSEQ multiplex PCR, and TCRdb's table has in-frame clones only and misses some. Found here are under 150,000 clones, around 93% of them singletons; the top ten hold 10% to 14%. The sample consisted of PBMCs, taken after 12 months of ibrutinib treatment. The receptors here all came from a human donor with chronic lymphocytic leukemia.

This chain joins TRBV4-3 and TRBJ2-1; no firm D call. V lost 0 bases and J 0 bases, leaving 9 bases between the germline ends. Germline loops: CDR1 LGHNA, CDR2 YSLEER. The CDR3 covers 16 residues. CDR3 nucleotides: TGCGCCAGCAGCCAAGATGAGTTTAGCTCCTACAATGAGCAGTTCTTC. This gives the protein CASSQDEFSSYNEQFF.

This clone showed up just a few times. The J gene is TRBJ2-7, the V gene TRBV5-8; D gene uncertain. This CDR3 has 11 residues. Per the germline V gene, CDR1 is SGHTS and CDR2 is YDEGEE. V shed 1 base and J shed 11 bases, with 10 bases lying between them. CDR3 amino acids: CASSLLGLEYF. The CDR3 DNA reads TGTGCCAGCAGCTTGTTGGGTTTAGAGTACTTC.

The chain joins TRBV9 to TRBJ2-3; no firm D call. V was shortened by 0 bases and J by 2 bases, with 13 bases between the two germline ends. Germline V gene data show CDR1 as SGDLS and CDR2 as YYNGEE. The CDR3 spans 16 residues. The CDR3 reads CASSVGAELTTDTQYF. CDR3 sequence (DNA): TGTGCCAGCAGCGTAGGGGCGGAACTTACCACAGATACGCAGTATTTT.

The DNA for the CDR3 is TGCAGCGTCGGTGGAGGGATTAGCACAGATACGCAGTATTTT. It encodes CSVGGGISTDTQYF. This chain uses TRBV29-1 with TRBJ2-3; a possible D gene is TRBD2 (6 bases). Germline loops: CDR1 SQVTM, CDR2 ANQGSEA. V was pared by 6 bases and J by 0 bases, with 13 bases between. The CDR3 spans 14 residues.

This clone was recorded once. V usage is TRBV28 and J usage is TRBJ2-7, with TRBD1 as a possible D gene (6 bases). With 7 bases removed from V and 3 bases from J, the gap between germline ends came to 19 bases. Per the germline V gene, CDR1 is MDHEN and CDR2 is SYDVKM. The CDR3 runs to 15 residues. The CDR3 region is CASNVIIGQNYEQYF. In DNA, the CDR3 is TGTGCCAGCAATGTAATAATCGGACAGAACTACGAGCAGTACTTC.

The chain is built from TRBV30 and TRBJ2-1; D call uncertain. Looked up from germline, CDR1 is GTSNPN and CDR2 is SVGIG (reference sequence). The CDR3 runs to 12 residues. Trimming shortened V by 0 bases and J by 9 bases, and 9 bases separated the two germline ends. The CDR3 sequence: CAWSVLGFEQFF. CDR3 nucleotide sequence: TGTGCCTGGAGTGTACTGGGATTTGAGCAGTTCTTC.

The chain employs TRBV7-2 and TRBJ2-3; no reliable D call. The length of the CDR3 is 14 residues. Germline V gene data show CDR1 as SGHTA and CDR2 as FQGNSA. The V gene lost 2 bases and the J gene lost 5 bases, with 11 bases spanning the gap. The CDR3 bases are TGTGCCAGCAGCTTACAAGTCGGGCAAGATACGCAGTATTTT. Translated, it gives CASSLQVGQDTQYF.

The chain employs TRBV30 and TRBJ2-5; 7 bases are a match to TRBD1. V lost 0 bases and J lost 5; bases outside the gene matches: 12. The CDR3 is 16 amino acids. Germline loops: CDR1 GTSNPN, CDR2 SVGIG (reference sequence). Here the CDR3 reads CAWSVGDKQGFETQYF. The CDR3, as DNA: TGTGCCTGGAGTGTTGGGGATAAACAGGGGTTTGAGACCCAGTACTTC. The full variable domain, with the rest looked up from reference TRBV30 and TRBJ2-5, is SQTIHQWPATLVQPVGSPLSLECTVEGTSNPNLYWYRQAAGRGLQLLFYSVGIGQISSEVPQNLSASRPQDRQFILSSKKLLLSDSGFYLCAWSVGDKQGFETQYFGPGTRLLVL.

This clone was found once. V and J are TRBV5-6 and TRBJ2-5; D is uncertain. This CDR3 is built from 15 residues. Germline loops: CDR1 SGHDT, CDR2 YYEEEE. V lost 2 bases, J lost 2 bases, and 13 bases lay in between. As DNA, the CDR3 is TGTGCCAGCAGCTTTTTTACTCTCAGTCAAGAGACCCAGTACTTC. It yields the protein CASSFFTLSQETQYF.